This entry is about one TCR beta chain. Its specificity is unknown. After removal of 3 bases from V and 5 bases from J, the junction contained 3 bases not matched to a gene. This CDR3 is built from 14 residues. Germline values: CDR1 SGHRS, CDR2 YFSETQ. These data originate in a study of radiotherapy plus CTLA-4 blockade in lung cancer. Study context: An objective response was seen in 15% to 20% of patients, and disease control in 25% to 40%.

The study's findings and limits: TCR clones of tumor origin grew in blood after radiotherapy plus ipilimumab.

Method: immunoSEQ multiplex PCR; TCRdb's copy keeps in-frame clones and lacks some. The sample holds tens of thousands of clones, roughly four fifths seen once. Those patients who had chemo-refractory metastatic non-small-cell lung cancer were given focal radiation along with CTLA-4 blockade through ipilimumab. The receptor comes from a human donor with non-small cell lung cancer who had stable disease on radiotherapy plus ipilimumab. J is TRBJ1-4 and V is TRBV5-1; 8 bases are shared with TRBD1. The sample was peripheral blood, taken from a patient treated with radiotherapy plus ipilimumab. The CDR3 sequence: CASSSGGGNEKLFF. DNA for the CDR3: TGCGCCAGCAGCTCAGGGGGCGGAAATGAAAAACTGTTTTTT.